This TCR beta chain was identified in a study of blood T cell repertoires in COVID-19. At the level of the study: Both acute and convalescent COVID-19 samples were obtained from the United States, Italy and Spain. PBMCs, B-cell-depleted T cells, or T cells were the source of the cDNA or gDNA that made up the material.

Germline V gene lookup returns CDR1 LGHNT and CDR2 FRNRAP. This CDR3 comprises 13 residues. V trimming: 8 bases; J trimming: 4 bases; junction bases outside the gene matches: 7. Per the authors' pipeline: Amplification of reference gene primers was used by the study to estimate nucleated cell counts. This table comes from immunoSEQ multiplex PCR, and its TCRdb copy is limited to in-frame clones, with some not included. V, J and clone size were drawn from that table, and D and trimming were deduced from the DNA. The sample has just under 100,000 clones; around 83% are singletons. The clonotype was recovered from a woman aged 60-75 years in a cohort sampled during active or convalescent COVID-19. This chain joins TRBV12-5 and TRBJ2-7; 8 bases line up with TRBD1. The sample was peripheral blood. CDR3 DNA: TGTGCTAGTTCTGGGACAGGACAATACGAGCAGTACTTC. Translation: CASSGTGQYEQYF.